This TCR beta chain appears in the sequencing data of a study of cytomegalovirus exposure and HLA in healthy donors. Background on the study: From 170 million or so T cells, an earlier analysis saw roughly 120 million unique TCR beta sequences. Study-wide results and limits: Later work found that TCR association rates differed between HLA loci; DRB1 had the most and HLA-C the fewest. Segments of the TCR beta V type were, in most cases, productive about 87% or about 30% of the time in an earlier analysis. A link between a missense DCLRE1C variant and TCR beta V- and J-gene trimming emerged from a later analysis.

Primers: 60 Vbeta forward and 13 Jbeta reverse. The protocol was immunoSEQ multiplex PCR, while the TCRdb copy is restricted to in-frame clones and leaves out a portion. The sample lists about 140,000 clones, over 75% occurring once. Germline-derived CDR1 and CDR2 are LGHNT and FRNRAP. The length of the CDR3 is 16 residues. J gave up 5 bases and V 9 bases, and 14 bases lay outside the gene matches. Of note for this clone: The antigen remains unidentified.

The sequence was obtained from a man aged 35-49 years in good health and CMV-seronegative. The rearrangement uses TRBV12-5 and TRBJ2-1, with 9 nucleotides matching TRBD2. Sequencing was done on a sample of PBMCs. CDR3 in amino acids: CARGLNPSGENNEQFF. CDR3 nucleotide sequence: TGTGCTAGGGGGCTGAATCCTAGCGGGGAAAACAATGAGCAGTTCTTC.